A single sample is the source of the 18 T cell receptor beta chains below, sequenced in a study of T cell changes during pregnancy in multiple sclerosis. TCRdb's table, derived via immunoSEQ multiplex PCR, lists solely in-frame clones and lacks some. The profile shows fewer than 45,000 clones, approximately 90% of them singletons. Sequences were derived from CD4+ T cells from peripheral blood mononuclear cells, sampled in the third trimester of pregnancy. These receptors were obtained from a female donor in good health, enrolled as a control in a pregnancy study.

The chain has TRBV30 and TRBJ2-3; maybe TRBD2 (5 bases). This CDR3 comprises 15 residues. Trimming left V 2 bases short and J 6 bases short, with 18 bases between. The germline gives CDR1 GTSNPN, CDR2 SVGIG (reference sequence). The chain's CDR3 is CAWSPSWERRDTQYF. The DNA of the CDR3 is TGTGCCTGGAGTCCCTCGTGGGAGCGGCGGGATACGCAGTATTTT.

The chain combines TRBV5-8 with TRBJ2-7, with D possibly matching TRBD1 (5 bases). V lost 4 bases to trimming and J lost 1 base, with 15 bases between them. The CDR3 length is 15 residues. CDR1 is SGHTS and CDR2 is YDEGEE in the germline V gene. CDR3 protein: CASSRNPQESYEQYF. CDR3 coding DNA: TGTGCCAGCAGCCGCAACCCACAGGAGTCCTACGAGCAGTACTTC.

The V gene is TRBV5-6, the J gene TRBJ2-7; D may be TRBD2 (6 bases). V was shortened by 4 bases and J by 6 bases, with 8 bases between the two germline ends. CDR1 is SGHDT, CDR2 YYEEEE, per germline. CDR3 size: 11 residues. CDR3 region: CASSRGIEQYF. CDR3 nucleotides: TGTGCCAGCAGCCGCGGGATCGAGCAGTACTTC.

This chain uses TRBV21-1 with TRBJ2-7; TRBD2 reflects the table's D call only, with no check against the DNA. TRBV21-1 is termed a pseudogene. This CDR3 is built from 18 residues. The CDR3 here is CASSKVGCLAVSSYEQYF. The DNA of the CDR3 is TGTGCCAGCAGCAAAGTTGGGTGCCTAGCGGTGAGCTCCTACGAGCAGTACTTC.

This chain uses TRBV5-4 with TRBJ2-5; the D gene is possibly TRBD2 (6 bases). The V and J ends lost 0 bases and 2 bases respectively, with 11 bases between them. Germline V gives CDR1 SGHNT, CDR2 YYREEE (reference sequence). The CDR3 totals 15 residues. In DNA, the CDR3 is TGTGCCAGCAGCTTGGGAGGGACTGGACAAGAGACCCAGTACTTC. Its protein product is CASSLGGTGQETQYF.

This rearrangement joins TRBV5-1 to TRBJ2-2, with a possible D match to TRBD1 (5 bases). The CDR3 consists of 15 residues. Trimming removed 5 bases at V and 6 bases at J, with 17 bases between. Germline values: CDR1 SGHRS, CDR2 YFSETQ. The CDR3 here is CASRRFQGTPGELFF. In nucleotides, the CDR3 is TGCGCCAGCAGGAGGTTTCAGGGAACCCCCGGGGAGCTGTTTTTT.

This chain connects TRBV12-1 to TRBJ1-5; TRBD1, the D gene given by the table, was not confirmed from the DNA. TRBV12-1 is reported as a pseudogene. This CDR3 comprises 14 residues. The CDR3 coding sequence is TGTGCCAGCAGCTTGGACAGGGGTTCACGGCCCCAGCATTTT. It translates to CASSLDRGSRPQHF.

The chain uses TRBV13 and TRBJ2-1; D unresolved. V dropped 3 bases and J dropped 6 bases, with 6 bases sitting between them. This CDR3 is built from 12 residues. CDR1 and CDR2 from the germline V gene are PRHDT and FYEKMQ (reference sequence). The CDR3 loop is CASSFRTNEQFF. The CDR3 bases are TGTGCCAGCAGCTTCAGAACCAATGAGCAGTTCTTC.

The J gene is TRBJ1-4, the V gene TRBV30; D might be TRBD1 (6 bases). CDR3 size: 17 residues. V lost 3 bases to trimming and J lost 3 bases, with 20 bases between them. Germline loops: CDR1 GTSNPN, CDR2 SVGIG (reference sequence). The CDR3 here is CAWSDPGAGVPNEKLFF. CDR3 sequence (DNA): TGTGCCTGGAGCGACCCCGGCGCAGGGGTTCCTAATGAAAAACTGTTTTTT. The full variable domain, completed using reference TRBV30 and TRBJ1-4, is SQTIHQWPATLVQPVGSPLSLECTVEGTSNPNLYWYRQAAGRGLQLLFYSVGIGQISSEVPQNLSASRPQDRQFILSSKKLLLSDSGFYLCAWSDPGAGVPNEKLFFGSGTQLSVL.

The chain has TRBV9 and TRBJ2-7; D is perhaps TRBD1 (5 bases). Germline V CDR1 and CDR2: SGDLS, YYNGEE. V lost 0 bases to trimming and J lost 3 bases, with 13 bases between them. The CDR3 spans 15 residues. CDR3: CASSVGAGIIYEQYF. CDR3 coding DNA: TGTGCCAGCAGCGTAGGGGCAGGGATCATCTACGAGCAGTACTTC.

The CDR3 is CASSYSGSGSDTQYF. The CDR3 coding sequence is TGTGCCAGCAGTTACTCGGGGTCAGGGTCAGATACGCAGTATTTT. The chain recombines TRBV6-5 with TRBJ2-3; tentatively, D is TRBD1 (5 bases). This CDR3 contains 15 residues. The V gene's germline CDR1 is MNHEY and CDR2 SVGAGI. Trimming removed 0 bases from V and 4 bases from J, with 11 bases in between.

J is TRBJ2-4 and V is TRBV11-3; D is perhaps TRBD1 (6 bases). V lost 5 bases and J 6 bases, leaving 20 bases between the germline ends. Germline V gene lookup returns CDR1 SGHNT and CDR2 YENEEA. This CDR3 has 16 amino acids. CDR3 bases: TGTGCCAGCAGCCTCCTCCGGGACAAACAATTAAACATTCAGTACTTC. Protein: CASSLLRDKQLNIQYF.

The chain is built from TRBV19 and TRBJ2-7; D perhaps matches TRBD1 (5 bases). This CDR3 comprises 13 residues. CDR1 and CDR2 from the germline V gene are LNHDA and SQIVND (reference sequence). Trimming shortened V by 7 bases and J by 6 bases, and 16 bases separated the two germline ends. CDR3 loop: CASNSGRAPEQYF. The DNA for the CDR3 is TGTGCCAGTAACTCTGGCAGGGCGCCCGAGCAGTACTTC.

This clone is labeled medium-sized. The rearrangement links TRBV6-5 to TRBJ1-2; 10 bases map to TRBD1. With 8 bases clipped from V and 7 bases from J, the junction kept 13 bases outside the gene matches. From germline, CDR1 is MNHEY and CDR2 SVGAGI. This CDR3 region has 15 residues. The CDR3 DNA follows: TGTGCCAGCCTCCGGGACAGGGGCTTTGCGGGTGGCTACACCTTC. Translating it yields CASLRDRGFAGGYTF.

The chain is built from TRBV14 and TRBJ2-2, with D hard to call. Germline V gives CDR1 SGHDN, CDR2 FVKESK. This CDR3 has 15 residues. V lost 1 base to trimming and J lost 4 bases, with 10 bases between them. The CDR3 nucleotides are TGTGCCAGCAGCCAAGTAGGCGGCCTCACCGGGGAGCTGTTTTTT. Its translation: CASSQVGGLTGELFF.

The V call is TRBV6-5, the J call TRBJ1-2; 7 nucleotides match TRBD1. Trimming took 6 bases from V and 2 from J; bases not matched to a gene: 6. Germline assignment: CDR1 MNHEY and CDR2 SVGAGI. The CDR3 spans 14 residues. CDR3 DNA sequence: TGTGCCAGCAGGGGGCGACAGGGAAACTATGGCTACACCTTC. Translation gives CASRGRQGNYGYTF.

This clone was found once. The chain has TRBV30 and TRBJ1-3, with D unresolved. CDR1 and CDR2 from the germline V gene are GTSNPN and SVGIG (reference sequence). V shed 4 bases and J shed 4 bases, with 11 bases lying between them. This CDR3 is built from 13 residues. This chain's CDR3 is CAWNRELGNTIYF. The CDR3 DNA sequence: TGTGCCTGGAATAGGGAGTTGGGAAACACCATATATTTT.

The chain joins TRBV11-2 to TRBJ2-5; D not resolved. V was shortened by 1 base and J by 1 base, with 13 bases between the two germline ends. Germline V gene data show CDR1 as SGHAT and CDR2 as FQNNGV. The CDR3 covers 16 residues. The CDR3 DNA reads TGTGCCAGCAGCTTAGCGGCTCGAGGCGCCCAAGAGACCCAGTACTTC. Its translation: CASSLAARGAQETQYF.